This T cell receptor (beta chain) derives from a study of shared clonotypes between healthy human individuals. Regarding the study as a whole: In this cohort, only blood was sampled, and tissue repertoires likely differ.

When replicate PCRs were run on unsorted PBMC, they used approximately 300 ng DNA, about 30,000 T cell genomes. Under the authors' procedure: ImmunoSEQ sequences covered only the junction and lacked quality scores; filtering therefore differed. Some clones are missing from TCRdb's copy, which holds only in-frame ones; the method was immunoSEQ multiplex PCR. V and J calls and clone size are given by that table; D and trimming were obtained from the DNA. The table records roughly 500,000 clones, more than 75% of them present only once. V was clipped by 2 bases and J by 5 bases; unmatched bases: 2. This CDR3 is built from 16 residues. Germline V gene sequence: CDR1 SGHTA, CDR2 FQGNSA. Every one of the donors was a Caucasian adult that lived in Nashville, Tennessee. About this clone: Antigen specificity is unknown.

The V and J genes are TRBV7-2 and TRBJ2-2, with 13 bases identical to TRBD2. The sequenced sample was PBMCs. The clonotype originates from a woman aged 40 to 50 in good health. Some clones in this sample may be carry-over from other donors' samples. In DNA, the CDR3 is TGTGCCAGCAGCTTACGGACTAGCGGGGGAACCGGGGAGCTGTTTTTT. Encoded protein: CASSLRTSGGTGELFF.